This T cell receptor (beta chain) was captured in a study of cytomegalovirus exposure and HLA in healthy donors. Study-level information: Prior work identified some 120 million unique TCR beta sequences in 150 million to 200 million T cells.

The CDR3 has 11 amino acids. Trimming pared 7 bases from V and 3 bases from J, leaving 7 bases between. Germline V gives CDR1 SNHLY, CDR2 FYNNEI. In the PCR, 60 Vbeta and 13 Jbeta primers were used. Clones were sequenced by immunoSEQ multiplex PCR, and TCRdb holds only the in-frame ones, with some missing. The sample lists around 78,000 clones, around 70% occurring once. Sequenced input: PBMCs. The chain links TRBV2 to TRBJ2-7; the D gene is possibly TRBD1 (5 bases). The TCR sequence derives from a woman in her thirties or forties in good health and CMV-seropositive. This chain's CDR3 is CASKRGYEQYF. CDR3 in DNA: TGTGCCAGCAAAAGGGGCTACGAGCAGTACTTC.